This T cell receptor beta chain is from a study of cytomegalovirus exposure and HLA in healthy donors. CDR3 length: 15 amino acids. V lost 4 bases, J lost 2 bases, and 13 bases lay in between. Germline V gene sequence: CDR1 MNHEY, CDR2 SMNVEV (reference sequence). With 60 Vbeta and 13 Jbeta primers, the PCR was carried out. Generated by immunoSEQ multiplex PCR, the TCRdb table keeps only in-frame clones and is missing some. The sample has some 180,000 clones; around 85% are singletons. This chain links TRBV27 with TRBJ2-3, with D unresolved. The receptor was isolated from a woman aged 45-60 years in good health and CMV-seronegative. The sequenced sample consisted of PBMCs. The CDR3 DNA reads as TGTGCCAGCAGTTCACGGAGAGGATTCACAGATACGCAGTATTTT. It yields the protein CASSSRRGFTDTQYF.